This T cell receptor beta chain was identified in a study of blood T cell repertoires in COVID-19. As for the study in general: Acute and convalescent COVID-19 samples came from the United States, Italy and Spain.

The repertoire was sequenced with immunoSEQ multiplex PCR; TCRdb's copy has only in-frame clones and lacks some. Of some 150,000 clones listed, around 83% are singletons. Material: peripheral blood. The receptor was isolated from a woman aged 60-75 years with COVID-19, enrolled during active disease.

CDR3 nucleotides: TGTGCCAGTAGTATATCCTCCAGGGGCTACACCTTC. It yields the protein CASSISSRGYTF. This sequence joins TRBV19 and TRBJ1-2, with unresolved D. This CDR3 has 12 amino acids. The ends were cut back, 2 bases at V and 8 bases at J, with 9 bases in the middle. Germline assignment: CDR1 LNHDA and CDR2 SQIVND (reference sequence).